The 30 T cell receptor beta chains presented below share a single source sample, sequenced in a study of T cell responses to AZD1222 COVID-19 vaccine. Assay used: immunoSEQ multiplex PCR; TCRdb lists only in-frame clones, some missing. Found here are approximately 76,000 clones, 80% to 95% of them singletons; the top ten hold less than 5.5%. The sample was peripheral blood, taken on day 0 of MenACWY control vaccination. These receptor sequences come from an adult in good health.

The chain is built from TRBV12-3 or TRBV12-4 and TRBJ2-7; D ambiguous. The V gene lost 2 bases and the J gene lost 4 bases, with 6 bases spanning the gap. The CDR3 length is 12 residues. The CDR3 nucleotides are TGTGCCAGCAGTTTATCCCTATACGAGCAGTACTTC. It encodes CASSLSLYEQYF.

The rearrangement uses TRBV7-2 and TRBJ2-2; D is possibly TRBD2 (5 bases). Trimming shortened V by 1 base and J by 3 bases, and 12 bases separated the two germline ends. Germline V gene lookup returns CDR1 SGHTA and CDR2 FQGNSA. CDR3 size: 16 residues. CDR3 region: CASSLVLGRDTGELFF. The CDR3 nucleotides read TGTGCCAGCAGCTTAGTGCTCGGGCGGGACACCGGGGAGCTGTTTTTT.

This clone has a single count. The gene calls are TRBV4-2 and TRBJ1-4; possible D gene TRBD1, 5 bases. The CDR3 covers 14 residues. The germline gives CDR1 LGHNA, CDR2 YNFKEQ. Deletions cut 1 base from V and 8 bases from J, with 11 bases between. CDR3 protein: CASSQGGVGEKLFF. The CDR3 DNA sequence: TGTGCCAGCAGCCAAGGGGGGGTAGGAGAAAAACTGTTTTTT.

The chain joins TRBV2 to TRBJ2-2; weak D call: TRBD1 (6 bases). Germline CDR1 and CDR2: SNHLY and FYNNEI. V was clipped by 8 bases and J by 7 bases, with 11 bases between them. The CDR3 runs to 12 residues. CDR3 residues: CASGNRDGELFF. CDR3 nucleotide sequence: TGTGCCAGCGGAAACAGGGACGGGGAGCTGTTTTTT.

V is TRBV28 and J is TRBJ2-1, with D perhaps matching TRBD1 (6 bases). CDR3 size: 12 residues. Germline values: CDR1 MDHEN, CDR2 SYDVKM. V dropped 6 bases and J dropped 10 bases, with 13 bases sitting between them. The CDR3 loop reads CASRTQGFEQFF. In DNA form, the CDR3 reads TGTGCCAGCAGAACTCAGGGGTTCGAGCAGTTCTTC.

The chain uses TRBV27 and TRBJ2-1; D assignment may be TRBD1 or TRBD2 (5 bases each). Trimming took off 7 bases at V and 9 bases at J, with 19 bases between the two ends. This CDR3 has 14 amino acids. From germline, CDR1 is MNHEY and CDR2 SMNVEV (reference sequence). Written as DNA, the CDR3 is TGTGCCAGCACTCATCTTCCTATGGGGGTTGAGCAGTTCTTC. Translating gives CASTHLPMGVEQFF.

This clone was detected only once. The chain joins TRBV4-3 to TRBJ1-2, with unresolved D. The CDR3 length is 15 residues. V was shortened by 0 bases and J by 8 bases, with 16 bases between the two germline ends. Germline V gene sequence: CDR1 LGHNA, CDR2 YSLEER. The CDR3 loop reads CASSQETPPRRGYTF. In nucleotides, the CDR3 is TGCGCCAGCAGCCAAGAAACACCCCCCAGAAGAGGCTACACCTTC.

This chain connects TRBV7-6 to TRBJ2-5; D possibly corresponds to TRBD1 (7 bases). The CDR3 totals 17 residues. Germline V gene lookup returns CDR1 SGHVS and CDR2 FNYEAQ. Deletions cut 1 base from V and 6 bases from J, with 21 bases between. The CDR3 is CASSLGRGGGEGQTQYF. In DNA form, the CDR3 reads TGTGCCAGCAGCTTAGGTCGAGGAGGGGGCGAGGGGCAGACCCAGTACTTC.

Only one count was recorded for this clone. The chain links TRBV7-3 to TRBJ2-1, with D perhaps TRBD2 (5 bases). Trimming took off 2 bases at V and 4 bases at J, with 15 bases between the two ends. Looked up from germline, CDR1 is SGHTA and CDR2 is FQGTGA. The CDR3 length is 16 residues. This chain's CDR3 is CASSLDITSRYNEQFF. In DNA, the CDR3 is TGTGCCAGCAGCTTAGATATAACTAGTCGGTACAATGAGCAGTTCTTC.

Only one count was recorded for this clone. The chain couples TRBV6-5 to TRBJ2-7, with D possibly being TRBD2 (5 bases). The CDR3 covers 14 residues. Germline loops: CDR1 MNHEY, CDR2 SVGAGI. The V end was cut by 2 bases, the J end by 3 bases, with 11 bases between. In DNA form, the CDR3 reads TGTGCCAGCAGTTACCAGAGGAGCGGCTACGAGCAGTACTTC. It encodes CASSYQRSGYEQYF.

V and J are TRBV4-1 and TRBJ1-4, with D perhaps TRBD1 (6 bases). Germline CDR1 reads MGHRA; CDR2 reads YSYEKL. CDR3 length: 15 residues. Between the trimmed V and J ends, which lost 2 bases and 4 bases, there was a span of 11 bases. The CDR3 protein is CASSQQGGVNEKLFF. The CDR3 DNA reads TGCGCCAGCAGCCAACAAGGGGGGGTTAATGAAAAACTGTTTTTT.

The chain joins TRBV9 to TRBJ2-3; D remains ambiguous. The V end lost 5 bases, the J end lost 6 bases, and 16 bases lay between the germline ends. The CDR3 consists of 14 residues. In germline, CDR1 is SGDLS, CDR2 YYNGEE. The CDR3 is CASSVSVQADTQYF. The CDR3 region has the DNA TGTGCCAGCAGTGTAAGTGTGCAAGCTGATACGCAGTATTTT.

The V and J genes are TRBV20-1 and TRBJ2-2; 12 bases line up with TRBD2. The CDR3 consists of 16 residues. Germline assignment: CDR1 DFQATT and CDR2 SNEGSKA (reference sequence). V lost 3 bases to trimming and J lost 6 bases; unmatched junction nucleotides: 8. CDR3 region: CSASPWTSGKAGELFF. In DNA form, the CDR3 reads TGCAGTGCTAGTCCATGGACTAGCGGGAAGGCCGGGGAGCTGTTTTTT.

The gene calls are TRBV5-1 and TRBJ2-1; the D gene is possibly TRBD2 (6 bases). CDR3 size: 14 residues. Trimming cost V 0 bases and J 6 bases, with 10 bases left between them. CDR1 SGHRS and CDR2 YFSETQ come from the germline V gene. The CDR3: CASSLVPGGNEQFF. The CDR3 nucleotides are TGCGCCAGCAGCTTGGTACCCGGGGGCAATGAGCAGTTCTTC.

V usage is TRBV19 and J usage is TRBJ1-4, with D hard to call. Trimming stripped 1 base from V and 2 bases from J, with 14 bases between. CDR3 length: 17 amino acids. Germline CDR1 LNHDA, CDR2 SQIVND (reference sequence). The CDR3 protein is CASSIALSRFTNEKLFF. The CDR3 DNA sequence: TGTGCCAGTAGTATAGCTCTCTCCAGGTTTACTAATGAAAAACTGTTTTTT.

The rearrangement joins TRBV27 to TRBJ2-2; a possible D gene is TRBD2 (6 bases). V was shortened by 3 bases and J by 6 bases, with 14 bases between the two germline ends. Looked up from germline, CDR1 is MNHEY and CDR2 is SMNVEV (reference sequence). The CDR3 runs to 15 residues. The CDR3 DNA reads as TGTGCCAGCAGTTTCCGGGACTTTAGCGCCGGGGAGCTGTTTTTT. Protein: CASSFRDFSAGELFF.

This rearrangement joins TRBV7-6 to TRBJ2-1; no firm D call. The germline V gene has CDR1 SGHVS and CDR2 FNYEAQ. The germline V and J ends were trimmed by 4 bases and 1 base, with 11 bases remaining between them. The CDR3 spans 15 residues. The CDR3, as DNA: TGTGCCAGCAGCTCATATATCGGGTCCTACAATGAGCAGTTCTTC. Translated: CASSSYIGSYNEQFF.

CDR3 sequence: CASSYHRVENGYTF. The CDR3 bases are TGTGCCAGCAGTTACCACAGGGTAGAGAATGGCTACACCTTC. The chain has TRBV6-2 or TRBV6-3 and TRBJ1-2; maybe TRBD1 (6 bases). This CDR3 has 14 residues. V gave up 2 bases and J gave up 6 bases, with 13 bases separating them. Germline V gene lookup returns CDR1 MNHEY and CDR2 SVGEGT.

The chain links TRBV10-3 to TRBJ1-1; maybe TRBD1 (6 bases). The CDR3 is 15 residues long. The V gene's germline CDR1 is ENHRY and CDR2 SYGVKD. Deletions cut 7 bases from V and 1 base from J, with 16 bases between. Here the CDR3 DNA reads TGTGCCATCAAGGGGGGGGGCGCCTGGAACACTGAAGCTTTCTTT. It encodes CAIKGGGAWNTEAFF.

The J gene is TRBJ1-4, the V gene TRBV12-5; D gene unclear. Germline lookup yields CDR1 LGHNT and CDR2 FRNRAP. There are 15 residues in the CDR3. The V end lost 6 bases, the J end lost 5 bases, and 16 bases lay between the germline ends. CDR3 protein: CASGIKGEGNEKLFF. As DNA, the CDR3 is TGTGCTAGTGGAATTAAGGGAGAAGGGAATGAAAAACTGTTTTTT. The full variable domain, rest sourced from reference TRBV12-5 and TRBJ1-4, is DARVTQTPRHKVTEMGQEVTMRCQPILGHNTVFWYRQTMMQGLELLAYFRNRAPLDDSGMPKDRFSAEMPDATLATLKIQPSEPRDSAVYFCASGIKGEGNEKLFFGSGTQLSVL.

The chain carries TRBV19 and TRBJ2-5; D is undetermined. V was clipped by 5 bases and J by 1 base, with 17 bases between them. Germline assignment: CDR1 LNHDA and CDR2 SQIVND (reference sequence). This CDR3 region has 16 residues. The CDR3 spells CASSDPRGPSQETQYF. CDR3 coding DNA: TGTGCCAGTAGTGACCCTCGCGGACCTTCCCAAGAGACCCAGTACTTC.

The sample holds one count of this clone. The chain has TRBV7-8 and TRBJ2-7; D possibly uses TRBD1 or TRBD2 (5 bases each). Trimming cost V 1 base and J 2 bases, with 12 bases left between them. Per the germline V gene, CDR1 is SGHVS and CDR2 is FQNEAQ. The CDR3 loop spans 15 amino acids. CDR3: CASSLGPGRTYEQYF. The CDR3 region has the DNA TGTGCCAGCAGCTTAGGCCCAGGGAGAACCTACGAGCAGTACTTC. Supplemented by reference TRBV7-8 and TRBJ2-7, the full variable domain reads GAGVSQSPRYKVAKRGQDVALRCDPISGHVSLFWYQQALGQGPEFLTYFQNEAQLDKSGLPSDRFFAERPEGSVSTLKIQRTQQEDSAVYLCASSLGPGRTYEQYFGPGTRLTVT.

Only one count was recorded for this clone. The gene calls are TRBV28 and TRBJ2-7, with 8 positions matching TRBD2. Looked up from germline, CDR1 is MDHEN and CDR2 is SYDVKM. Unmatched junction bases numbered 6, after V lost 4 bases and J lost 1 base. The CDR3 length is 15 residues. In DNA form, the CDR3 reads TGTGCCAGCAGTTCCCCTCGGGGGGGGTCCTACGAGCAGTACTTC. Encoded protein: CASSSPRGGSYEQYF.

The rearrangement links TRBV6-5 to TRBJ2-3, with D perhaps TRBD2 (6 bases). This CDR3 is 13 amino acids long. Trimming shortened V by 7 bases and J by 1 base, and 9 bases separated the two germline ends. CDR1 is MNHEY, CDR2 SVGAGI, per germline. The CDR3 coding sequence is TGTGCCAGCATGCCGGGGGGCACAGATACGCAGTATTTT. Protein product: CASMPGGTDTQYF.

This chain connects TRBV23-1 to TRBJ2-1; TRBD2 agrees at 13 bases. Being an ORF, TRBV23-1 has a function that is uncertain. This CDR3 spans 21 amino acids. Trimming took 2 bases from V and 10 from J; bases not matched to a gene: 23. The CDR3 DNA reads TGCGCCAGCAGTCAAGGCCTGATACTAGCGGGAGGGCCTGTAGTACACAGCGAGCAGTTCTTC. This encodes CASSQGLILAGGPVVHSEQFF.

V gene TRBV5-1 combines with J gene TRBJ2-2, with TRBD2 matching 12 bases. CDR3 length: 17 residues. V lost 4 bases and J lost 5; bases outside the gene matches: 9. The germline V gene encodes CDR1 SGHRS and CDR2 YFSETQ. The CDR3 here is CASSPDTLAGGTGELFF. CDR3 sequence (DNA): TGCGCCAGCAGCCCAGACACACTAGCGGGAGGAACCGGGGAGCTGTTTTTT. Using reference TRBV5-1 and TRBJ2-2 for the parts outside the CDR3, the full variable domain is KAGVTQTPRYLIKTRGQQVTLSCSPISGHRSVSWYQQTPGQGLQFLFEYFSETQRNKGNFPGRFSGRQFSNSRSEMNVSTLELGDSALYLCASSPDTLAGGTGELFFGEGSRLTVL.

The chain has TRBV5-4 and TRBJ2-2, with a weak D call TRBD2 (6 bases). This CDR3 spans 14 amino acids. Trimming shortened V by 2 bases and J by 3 bases, and 8 bases separated the two germline ends. CDR1 and CDR2 (germline): SGHNT, YYREEE (reference sequence). CDR3 nucleotide sequence: TGTGCCAGCAGCTTCTCGGGAGACACCGGGGAGCTGTTTTTT. Amino acids: CASSFSGDTGELFF.

For the CDR3, the DNA is TGTGCCAGCAGCACGGATGGGTACACAGATACGCAGTATTTT. Protein sequence: CASSTDGYTDTQYF. V gene TRBV7-9 combines with J gene TRBJ2-3; no definite D call. The V gene's germline CDR1 is SEHNR and CDR2 FQNEAQ (reference sequence). V was trimmed by 5 bases and J by 2 bases, leaving 11 bases between them. CDR3 length equals 14 residues.

V and J are TRBV5-1 and TRBJ1-4; D remains unclear. CDR1 is SGHRS and CDR2 is YFSETQ in the germline V gene. V gave up 1 base and J gave up 0 bases, with 7 bases separating them. This CDR3 spans 15 amino acids. The CDR3 region is CASSLSGSTNEKLFF. The DNA of the CDR3 is TGCGCCAGCAGCTTGAGCGGGTCAACTAATGAAAAACTGTTTTTT. The complete variable domain, with remaining parts taken from reference TRBV5-1 and TRBJ1-4, reads KAGVTQTPRYLIKTRGQQVTLSCSPISGHRSVSWYQQTPGQGLQFLFEYFSETQRNKGNFPGRFSGRQFSNSRSEMNVSTLELGDSALYLCASSLSGSTNEKLFFGSGTQLSVL.

CDR3 nucleotides: TGTGCCAGCAGTGAGGGACAGGGAGCATCTGAAGCTTTCTTT. Its protein is CASSEGQGASEAFF. The V gene is TRBV2, the J gene TRBJ1-1; 9 bases are a match to TRBD1. This CDR3 is built from 14 residues. Per the germline V gene, CDR1 is SNHLY and CDR2 is FYNNEI. Trimming cost V 3 bases and J 6 bases; bases outside gene matches: 5.